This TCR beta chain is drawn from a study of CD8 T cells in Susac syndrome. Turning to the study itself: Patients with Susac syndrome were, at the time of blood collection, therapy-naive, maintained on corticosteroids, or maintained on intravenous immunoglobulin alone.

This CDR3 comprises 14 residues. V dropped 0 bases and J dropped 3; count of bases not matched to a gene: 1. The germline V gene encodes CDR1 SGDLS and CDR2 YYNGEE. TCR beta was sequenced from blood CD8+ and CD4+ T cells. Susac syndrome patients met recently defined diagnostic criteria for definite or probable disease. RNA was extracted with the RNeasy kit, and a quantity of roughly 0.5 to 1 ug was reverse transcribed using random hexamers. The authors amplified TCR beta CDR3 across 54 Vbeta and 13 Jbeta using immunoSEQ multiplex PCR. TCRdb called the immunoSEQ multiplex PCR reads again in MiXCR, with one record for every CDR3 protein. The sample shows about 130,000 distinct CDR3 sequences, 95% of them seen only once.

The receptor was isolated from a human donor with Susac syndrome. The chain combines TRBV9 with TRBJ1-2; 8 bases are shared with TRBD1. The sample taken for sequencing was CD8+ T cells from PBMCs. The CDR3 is CASSVAGQDYGYTF. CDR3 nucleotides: TGTGCCAGCAGCGTAGCGGGACAGGACTATGGCTACACCTTC.